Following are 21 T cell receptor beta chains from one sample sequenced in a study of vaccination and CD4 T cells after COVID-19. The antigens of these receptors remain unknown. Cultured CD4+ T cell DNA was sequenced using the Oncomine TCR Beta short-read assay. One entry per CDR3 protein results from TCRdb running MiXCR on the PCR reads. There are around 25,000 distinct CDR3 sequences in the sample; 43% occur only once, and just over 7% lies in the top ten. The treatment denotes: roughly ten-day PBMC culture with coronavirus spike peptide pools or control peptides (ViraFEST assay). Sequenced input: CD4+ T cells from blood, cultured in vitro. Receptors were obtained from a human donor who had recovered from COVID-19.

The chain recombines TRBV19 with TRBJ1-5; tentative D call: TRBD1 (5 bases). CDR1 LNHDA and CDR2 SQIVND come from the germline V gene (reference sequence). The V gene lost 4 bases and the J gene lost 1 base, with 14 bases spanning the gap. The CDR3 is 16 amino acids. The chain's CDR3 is CASSTGGRGSNQPQHF. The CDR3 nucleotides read TGTGCCAGTAGTACCGGGGGACGAGGCAGCAATCAGCCCCAGCATTTT.

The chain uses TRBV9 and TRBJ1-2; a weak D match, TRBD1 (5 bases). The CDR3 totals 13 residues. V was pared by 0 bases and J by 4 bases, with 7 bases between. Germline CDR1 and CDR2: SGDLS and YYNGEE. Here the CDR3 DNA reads TGTGCCAGCAGCGTAGGACAGAGCTATGGCTACACCTTC. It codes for CASSVGQSYGYTF.

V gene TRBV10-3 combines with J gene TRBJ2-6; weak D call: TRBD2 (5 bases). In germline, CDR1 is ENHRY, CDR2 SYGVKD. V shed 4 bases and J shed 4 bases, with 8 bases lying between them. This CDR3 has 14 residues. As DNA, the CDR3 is TGTGCCATCAGTGCCGGGAAGGGGGCCAACGTCCTGACTTTC. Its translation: CAISAGKGANVLTF.

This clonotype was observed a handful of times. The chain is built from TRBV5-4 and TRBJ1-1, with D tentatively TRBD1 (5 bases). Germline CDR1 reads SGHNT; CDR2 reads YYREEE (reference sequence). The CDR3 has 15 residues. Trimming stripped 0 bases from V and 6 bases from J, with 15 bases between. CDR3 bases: TGTGCCAGCAGCTTGGAGCGTATTGGGGGTGCTGAAGCTTTCTTT. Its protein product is CASSLERIGGAEAFF.

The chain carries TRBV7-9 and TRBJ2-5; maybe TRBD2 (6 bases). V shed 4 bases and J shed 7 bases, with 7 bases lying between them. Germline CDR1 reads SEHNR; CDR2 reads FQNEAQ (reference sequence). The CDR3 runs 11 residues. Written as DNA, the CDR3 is TGTGCCAGCAGCTGGGGAGGGACCCAGTACTTC. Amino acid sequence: CASSWGGTQYF.

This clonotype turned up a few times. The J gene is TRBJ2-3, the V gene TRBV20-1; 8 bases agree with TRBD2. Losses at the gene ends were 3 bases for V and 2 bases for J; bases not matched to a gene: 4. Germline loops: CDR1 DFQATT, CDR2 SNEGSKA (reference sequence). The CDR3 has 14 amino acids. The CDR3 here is CSASTSGSTDTQYF. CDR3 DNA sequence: TGCAGTGCTAGTACTAGCGGTTCCACAGATACGCAGTATTTT.

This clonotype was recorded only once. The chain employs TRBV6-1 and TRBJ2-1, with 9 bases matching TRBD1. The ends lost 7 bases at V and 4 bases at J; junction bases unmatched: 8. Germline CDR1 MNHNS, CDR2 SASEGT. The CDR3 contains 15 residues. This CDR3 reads CASTHGDRAYNEQFF. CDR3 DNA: TGTGCCAGCACCCACGGGGACAGGGCGTACAATGAGCAGTTCTTC.

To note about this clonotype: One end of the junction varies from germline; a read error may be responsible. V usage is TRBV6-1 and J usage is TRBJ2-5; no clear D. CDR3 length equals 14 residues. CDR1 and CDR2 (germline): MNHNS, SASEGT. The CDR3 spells CAISESKGSETQYF. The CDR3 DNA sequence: TGTGCCATCAGTGAGTCGAAGGGTTCAGAGACCCAGTACTTC.

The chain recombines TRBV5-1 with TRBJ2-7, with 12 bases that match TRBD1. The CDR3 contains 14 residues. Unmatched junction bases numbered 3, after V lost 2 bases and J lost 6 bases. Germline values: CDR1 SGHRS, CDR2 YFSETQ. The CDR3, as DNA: TGCGCCAGCAGCTTAGGGACAGGGGGCTCCGAGCAGTACTTC. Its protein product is CASSLGTGGSEQYF.

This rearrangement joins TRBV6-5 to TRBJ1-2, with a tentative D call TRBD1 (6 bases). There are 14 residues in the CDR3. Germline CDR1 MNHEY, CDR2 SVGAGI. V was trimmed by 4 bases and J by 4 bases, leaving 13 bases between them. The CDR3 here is CASSSIGGGYGYTF. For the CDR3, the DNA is TGTGCCAGCAGTTCCATAGGGGGGGGCTATGGCTACACCTTC.

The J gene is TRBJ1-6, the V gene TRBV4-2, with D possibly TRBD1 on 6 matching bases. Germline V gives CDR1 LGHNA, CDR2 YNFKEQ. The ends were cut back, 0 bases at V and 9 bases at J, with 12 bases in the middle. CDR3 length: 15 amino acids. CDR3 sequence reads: CASSQEPGAGSPLHF. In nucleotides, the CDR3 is TGTGCCAGCAGCCAAGAACCGGGGGCTGGTTCACCCCTCCACTTT.

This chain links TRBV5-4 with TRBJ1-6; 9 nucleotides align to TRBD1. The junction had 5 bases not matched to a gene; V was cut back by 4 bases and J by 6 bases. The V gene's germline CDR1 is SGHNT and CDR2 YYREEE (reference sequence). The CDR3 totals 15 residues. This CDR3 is CASSPTDRGNSPLHF. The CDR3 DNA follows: TGTGCCAGCAGCCCAACGGACAGGGGTAATTCACCCCTCCACTTT.

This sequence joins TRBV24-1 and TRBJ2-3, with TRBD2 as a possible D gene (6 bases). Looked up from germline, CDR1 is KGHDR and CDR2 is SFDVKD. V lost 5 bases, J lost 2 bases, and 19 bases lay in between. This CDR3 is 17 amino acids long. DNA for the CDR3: TGTGCCACCAGTGGCTCCCTGACTAGTCTTACCACAGATACGCAGTATTTT. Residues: CATSGSLTSLTTDTQYF.

This CDR3 is CASRTGTGVLYEQYF. DNA of the CDR3: TGTGCCAGCAGGACCGGGACAGGGGTTCTGTACGAGCAGTACTTC. The chain uses TRBV6-1 and TRBJ2-7; 10 nucleotides agree with TRBD1. Germline values: CDR1 MNHNS, CDR2 SASEGT. The V gene end was trimmed by 6 bases and the J gene end by 4 bases; junction bases not matched to a gene: 9. The CDR3 is made up of 15 amino acids.

CDR3 DNA sequence: TGTGCCAGCAAGGACGCTAGGAGGGCTGGGTACAATGAGCAGTTCTTC. This translates into CASKDARRAGYNEQFF. The rearrangement joins TRBV6-1 to TRBJ2-1; D is possibly TRBD2 (6 bases). The germline V and J ends were trimmed by 7 bases and 4 bases, with 20 bases remaining between them. CDR3 length equals 16 residues. Germline V gene lookup returns CDR1 MNHNS and CDR2 SASEGT.

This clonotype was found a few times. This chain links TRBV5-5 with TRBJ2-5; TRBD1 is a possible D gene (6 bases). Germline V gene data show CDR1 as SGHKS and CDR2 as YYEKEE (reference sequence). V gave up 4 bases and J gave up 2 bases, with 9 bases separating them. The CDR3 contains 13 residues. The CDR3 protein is CASSPDSQETQYF. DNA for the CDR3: TGTGCCAGCAGCCCGGACAGTCAAGAGACCCAGTACTTC.

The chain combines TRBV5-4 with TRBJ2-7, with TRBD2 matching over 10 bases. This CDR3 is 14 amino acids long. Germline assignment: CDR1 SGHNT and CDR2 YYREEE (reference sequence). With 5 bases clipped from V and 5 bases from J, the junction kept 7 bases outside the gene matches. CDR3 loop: CASRPGLAGDEQYF. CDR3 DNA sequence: TGTGCCAGCAGGCCCGGGCTAGCGGGAGACGAGCAGTACTTC.

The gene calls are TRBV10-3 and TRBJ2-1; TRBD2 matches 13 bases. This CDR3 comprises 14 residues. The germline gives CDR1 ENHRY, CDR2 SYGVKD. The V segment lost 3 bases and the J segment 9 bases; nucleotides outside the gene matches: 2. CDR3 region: CAISELAGGSEQFF. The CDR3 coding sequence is TGTGCCATCAGTGAACTAGCGGGAGGGTCTGAGCAGTTCTTC.

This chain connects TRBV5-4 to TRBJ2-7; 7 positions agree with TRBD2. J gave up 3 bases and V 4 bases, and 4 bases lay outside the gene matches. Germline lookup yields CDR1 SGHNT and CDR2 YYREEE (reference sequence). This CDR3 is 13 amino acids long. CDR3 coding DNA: TGTGCCAGCAGCCTCGGGACTAACTACGAGCAGTACTTC. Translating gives CASSLGTNYEQYF.

In DNA, the CDR3 is TGTGCCAGCAGCACCCCTTCCAGCGGGAGGGCCTATGAGCAGTTCTTC. Translated, it gives CASSTPSSGRAYEQFF. The gene calls are TRBV28 and TRBJ2-1, with 10 bases fitting TRBD2. The V gene's germline CDR1 is MDHEN and CDR2 SYDVKM. Trimming cost V 6 bases and J 8 bases; bases outside gene matches: 13. This CDR3 region has 16 residues.

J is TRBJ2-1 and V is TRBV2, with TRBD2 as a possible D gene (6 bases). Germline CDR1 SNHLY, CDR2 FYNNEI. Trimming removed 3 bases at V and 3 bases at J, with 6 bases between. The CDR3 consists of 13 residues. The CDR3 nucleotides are TGTGCCAGCAGTGACGGGAGCTACAATGAGCAGTTCTTC. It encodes CASSDGSYNEQFF.